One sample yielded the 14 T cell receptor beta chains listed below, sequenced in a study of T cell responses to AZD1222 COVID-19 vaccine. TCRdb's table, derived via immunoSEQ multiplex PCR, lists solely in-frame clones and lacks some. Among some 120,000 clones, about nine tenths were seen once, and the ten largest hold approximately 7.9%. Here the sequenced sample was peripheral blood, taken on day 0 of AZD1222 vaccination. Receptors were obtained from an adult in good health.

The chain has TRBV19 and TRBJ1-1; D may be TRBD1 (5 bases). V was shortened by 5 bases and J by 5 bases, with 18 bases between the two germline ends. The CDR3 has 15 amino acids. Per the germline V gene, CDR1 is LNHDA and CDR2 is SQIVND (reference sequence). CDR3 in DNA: TGTGCCAGTAGTCCCGGGACGGGAGGTAGAACTGAAGCTTTCTTT. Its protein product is CASSPGTGGRTEAFF.

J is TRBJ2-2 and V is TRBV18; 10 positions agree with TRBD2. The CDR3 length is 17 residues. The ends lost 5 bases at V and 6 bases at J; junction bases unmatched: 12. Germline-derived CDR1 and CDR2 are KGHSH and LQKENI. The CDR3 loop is CASSTLRASGSAGELFF. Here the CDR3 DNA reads TGTGCCAGCTCAACGTTGAGGGCTAGCGGGAGCGCCGGGGAGCTGTTTTTT.

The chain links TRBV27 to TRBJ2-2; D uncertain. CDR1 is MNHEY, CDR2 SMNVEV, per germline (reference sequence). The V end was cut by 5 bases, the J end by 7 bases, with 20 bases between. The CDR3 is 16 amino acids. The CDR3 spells CASSRGPYAMGGELFF. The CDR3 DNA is TGTGCCAGCAGTAGAGGTCCTTATGCTATGGGCGGGGAGCTGTTTTTT.

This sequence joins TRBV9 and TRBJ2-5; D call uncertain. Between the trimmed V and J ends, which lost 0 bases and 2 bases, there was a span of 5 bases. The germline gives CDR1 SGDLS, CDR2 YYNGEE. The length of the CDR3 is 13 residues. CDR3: CASSVGIQETQYF. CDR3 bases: TGTGCCAGCAGCGTAGGAATTCAAGAGACCCAGTACTTC.

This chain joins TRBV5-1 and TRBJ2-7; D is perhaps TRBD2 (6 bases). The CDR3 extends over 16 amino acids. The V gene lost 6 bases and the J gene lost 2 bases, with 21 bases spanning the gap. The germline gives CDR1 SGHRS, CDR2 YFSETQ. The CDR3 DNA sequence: TGCGCCAGCACCCTTGGAATTCCGCGCGGGACCTACGAGCAGTACTTC. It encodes CASTLGIPRGTYEQYF.

CDR3 bases: TGTGCCAGCGGGATACAGGGGGCGCTCCATGAGCAGTTCTTC. This sequence encodes CASGIQGALHEQFF. The rearrangement joins TRBV28 to TRBJ2-1; the match to TRBD1 covers 9 bases. This CDR3 comprises 14 residues. Germline values: CDR1 MDHEN, CDR2 SYDVKM. V dropped 8 bases and J dropped 8; count of bases not matched to a gene: 10.

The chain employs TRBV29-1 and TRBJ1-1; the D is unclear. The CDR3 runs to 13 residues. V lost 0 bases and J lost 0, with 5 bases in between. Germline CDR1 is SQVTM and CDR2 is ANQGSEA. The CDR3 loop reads CSVEDTVNTEAFF. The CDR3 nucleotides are TGCAGCGTTGAAGATACGGTGAACACTGAAGCTTTCTTT. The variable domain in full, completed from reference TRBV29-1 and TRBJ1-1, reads SAVISQKPSRDICQRGTSLTIQCQVDSQVTMMFWYRQQPGQSLTLIATANQGSEATYESGFVIDKFPISRPNLTFSTLTVSNMSPEDSSIYLCSVEDTVNTEAFFGQGTRLTVV.

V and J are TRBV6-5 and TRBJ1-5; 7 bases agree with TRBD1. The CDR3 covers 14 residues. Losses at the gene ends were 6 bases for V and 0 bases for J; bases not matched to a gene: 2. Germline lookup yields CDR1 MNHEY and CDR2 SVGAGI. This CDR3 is CASSDRASNQPQHF. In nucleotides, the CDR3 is TGTGCCAGCAGCGACAGGGCTAGCAATCAGCCCCAGCATTTT.

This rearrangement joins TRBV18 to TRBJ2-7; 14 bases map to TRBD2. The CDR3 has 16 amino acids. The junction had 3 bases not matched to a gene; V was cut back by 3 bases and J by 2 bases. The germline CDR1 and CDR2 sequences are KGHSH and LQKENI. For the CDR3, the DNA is TGTGCCAGCTCACCCGGACTAGCGGGAGGTCCCTACGAGCAGTACTTC. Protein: CASSPGLAGGPYEQYF.

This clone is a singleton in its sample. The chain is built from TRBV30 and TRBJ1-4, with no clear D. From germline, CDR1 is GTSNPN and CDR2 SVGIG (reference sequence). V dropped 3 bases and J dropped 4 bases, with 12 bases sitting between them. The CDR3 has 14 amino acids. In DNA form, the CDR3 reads TGTGCCTGGAGAACTCGGCTGAATAATGAAAAACTGTTTTTT. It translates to CAWRTRLNNEKLFF.

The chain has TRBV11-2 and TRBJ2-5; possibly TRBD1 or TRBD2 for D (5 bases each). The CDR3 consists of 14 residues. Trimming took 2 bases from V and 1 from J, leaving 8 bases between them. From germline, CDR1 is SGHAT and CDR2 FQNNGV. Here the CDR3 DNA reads TGTGCCAGCAGCTTATACGGGACCCAAGAGACCCAGTACTTC. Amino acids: CASSLYGTQETQYF.

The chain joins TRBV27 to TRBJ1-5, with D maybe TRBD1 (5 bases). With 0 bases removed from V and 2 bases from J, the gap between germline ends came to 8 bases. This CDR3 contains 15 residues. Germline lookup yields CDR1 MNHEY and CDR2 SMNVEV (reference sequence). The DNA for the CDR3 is TGTGCCAGCAGTTTATCGGGGGGGGGCAATCAGCCCCAGCATTTT. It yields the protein CASSLSGGGNQPQHF.

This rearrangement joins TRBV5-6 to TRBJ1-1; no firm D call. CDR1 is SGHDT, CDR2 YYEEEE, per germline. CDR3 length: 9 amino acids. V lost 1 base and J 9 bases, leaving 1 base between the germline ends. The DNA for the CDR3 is TGTGCCAGCAGCTTGAAAGCTTTCTTT. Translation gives CASSLKAFF.

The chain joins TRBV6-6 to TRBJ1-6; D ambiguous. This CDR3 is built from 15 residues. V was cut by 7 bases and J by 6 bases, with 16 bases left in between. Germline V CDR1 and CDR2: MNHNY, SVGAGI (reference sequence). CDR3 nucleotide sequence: TGTGCCAGCACATCCCGTAGGGAGCCTAATTCACCCCTCCACTTT. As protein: CASTSRREPNSPLHF.